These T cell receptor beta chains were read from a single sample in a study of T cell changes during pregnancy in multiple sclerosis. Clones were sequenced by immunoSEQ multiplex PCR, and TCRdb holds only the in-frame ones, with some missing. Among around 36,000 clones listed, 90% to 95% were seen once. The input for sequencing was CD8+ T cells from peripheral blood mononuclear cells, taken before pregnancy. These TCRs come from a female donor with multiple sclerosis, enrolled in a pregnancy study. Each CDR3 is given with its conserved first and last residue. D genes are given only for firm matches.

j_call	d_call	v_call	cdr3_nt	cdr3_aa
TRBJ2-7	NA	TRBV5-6	TGTGCCAGCAGCTTTGGGGGACTGTCTAGCTCCTACGAGCAGTACTTC	CASSFGGLSSSYEQYF
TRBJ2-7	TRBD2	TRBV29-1	TGCAGCGTAGGAACTCTAGCGGGAGATACCTACGAGCAGTACTTC	CSVGTLAGDTYEQYF
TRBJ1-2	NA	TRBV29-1	TGCAGCGTTGATGAGGGATTTCTATACGGCTACACCTTC	CSVDEGFLYGYTF
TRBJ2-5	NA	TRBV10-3	TGTGCCATCAGTGGTGGACAGTACCAAGAGACCCAGTACTTC	CAISGGQYQETQYF
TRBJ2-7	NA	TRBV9	TGTGCCAGCAGCCCCTATGAGGGAAAGGGATACGAGCAGTACTTC	CASSPYEGKGYEQYF
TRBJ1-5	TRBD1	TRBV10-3	TGTGCCATCAGTGACTTACAGGGGGAAAATCAGCCCCAGCATTTT	CAISDLQGENQPQHF
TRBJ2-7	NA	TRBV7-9	TGTGCCAGCAGCTTAAATCCGGGACAATCGTACGAGCAGTACTTC	CASSLNPGQSYEQYF
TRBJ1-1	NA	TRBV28	TGTGCCAGCAGTCTTACGCGGGGGGGCACTGAAGCTTTCTTT	CASSLTRGGTEAFF
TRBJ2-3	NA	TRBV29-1	TGCAGCGTTGAGGTTAGCGGTGATCCAAGGGCAGATACGCAGTATTTT	CSVEVSGDPRADTQYF
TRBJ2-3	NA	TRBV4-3	TGCGCCAGCAGCCAAGGATACTCCCACAGCACAGATACGCAGTATTTT	CASSQGYSHSTDTQYF
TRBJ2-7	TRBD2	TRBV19	TGTGCCAGTAGCTTTAGCGGGAGTAGAGGCTACGAGCAGTACTTC	CASSFSGSRGYEQYF
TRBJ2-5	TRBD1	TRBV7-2	TGTGCCAGCAGCCCTCCAGGGGGCGGAGGAGAGACCCAGTACTTC	CASSPPGGGGETQYF
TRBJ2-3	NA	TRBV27	TGTGCCAGCATAAGCACAGATACGCAGTATTTT	CASISTDTQYF
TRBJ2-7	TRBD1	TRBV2	TGTGCCAGCAGTGAATACAGGGGATACGAGCAGTACTTC	CASSEYRGYEQYF